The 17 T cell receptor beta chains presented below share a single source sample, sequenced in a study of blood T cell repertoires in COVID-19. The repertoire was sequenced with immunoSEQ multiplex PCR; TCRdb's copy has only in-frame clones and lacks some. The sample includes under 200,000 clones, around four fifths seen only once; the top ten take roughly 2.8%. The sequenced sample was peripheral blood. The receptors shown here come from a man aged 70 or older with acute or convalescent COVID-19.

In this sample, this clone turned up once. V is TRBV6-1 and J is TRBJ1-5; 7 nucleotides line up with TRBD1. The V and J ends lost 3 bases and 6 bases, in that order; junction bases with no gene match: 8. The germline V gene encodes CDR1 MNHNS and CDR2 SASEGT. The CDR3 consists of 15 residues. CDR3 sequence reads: CASSEVTGATQPQHF. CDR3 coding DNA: TGTGCCAGCAGTGAGGTTACAGGGGCTACTCAGCCCCAGCATTTT.

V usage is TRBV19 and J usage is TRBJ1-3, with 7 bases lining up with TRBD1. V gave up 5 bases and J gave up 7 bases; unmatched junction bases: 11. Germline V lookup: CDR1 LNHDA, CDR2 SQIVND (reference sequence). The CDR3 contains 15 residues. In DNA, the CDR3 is TGTGCCAGTAGTGCAACAGGGGAGTCATGGAACACCATATATTTT. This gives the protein CASSATGESWNTIYF.

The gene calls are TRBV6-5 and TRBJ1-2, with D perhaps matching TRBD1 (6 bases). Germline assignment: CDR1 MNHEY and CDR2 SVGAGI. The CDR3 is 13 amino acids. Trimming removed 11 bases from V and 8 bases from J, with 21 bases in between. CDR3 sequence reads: CAVDRPLPSGYTF. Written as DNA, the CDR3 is TGTGCCGTCGACAGGCCTCTCCCCTCCGGCTACACCTTC.

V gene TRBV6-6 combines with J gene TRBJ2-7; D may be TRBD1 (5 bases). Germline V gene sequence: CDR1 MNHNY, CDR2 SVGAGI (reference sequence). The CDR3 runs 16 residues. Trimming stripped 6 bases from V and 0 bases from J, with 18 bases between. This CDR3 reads CASSQGGYSFSYEQYF. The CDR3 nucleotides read TGTGCCAGCAGCCAGGGCGGTTATAGTTTCTCCTACGAGCAGTACTTC.

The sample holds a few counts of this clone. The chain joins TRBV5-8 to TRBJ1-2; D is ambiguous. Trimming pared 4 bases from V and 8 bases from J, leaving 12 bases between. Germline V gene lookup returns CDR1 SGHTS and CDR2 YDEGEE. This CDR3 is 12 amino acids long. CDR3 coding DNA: TGTGCCAGCAGCATCGGACTCGGCGGCTACACCTTC. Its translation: CASSIGLGGYTF.

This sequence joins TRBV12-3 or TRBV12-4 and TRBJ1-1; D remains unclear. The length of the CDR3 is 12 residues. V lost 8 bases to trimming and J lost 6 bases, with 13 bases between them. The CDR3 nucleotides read TGTGCCAGCCGTAATGAGGGCGCTGAAGCTTTCTTT. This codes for CASRNEGAEAFF.

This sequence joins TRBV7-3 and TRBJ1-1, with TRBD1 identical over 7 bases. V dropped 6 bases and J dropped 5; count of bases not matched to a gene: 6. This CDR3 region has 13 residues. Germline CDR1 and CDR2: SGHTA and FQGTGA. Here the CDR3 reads CASRKDRETEAFF. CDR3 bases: TGTGCCAGCAGAAAAGACAGGGAAACTGAAGCTTTCTTT.

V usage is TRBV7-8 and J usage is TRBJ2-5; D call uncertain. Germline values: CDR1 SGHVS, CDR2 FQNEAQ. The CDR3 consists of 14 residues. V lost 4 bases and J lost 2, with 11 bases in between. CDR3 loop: CASSSYGQQETQYF. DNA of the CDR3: TGTGCCAGCAGCTCCTACGGTCAACAAGAGACCCAGTACTTC.

The CDR3 sequence is CASSSQTGAYGYTF. Here the CDR3 DNA reads TGTGCCAGCAGCTCACAGACAGGTGCCTATGGCTACACCTTC. V and J are TRBV7-2 and TRBJ1-2; maybe TRBD1 (6 bases). Germline CDR1 SGHTA, CDR2 FQGNSA. The CDR3 consists of 14 residues. The V end was cut by 4 bases, the J end by 4 bases, with 13 bases between.

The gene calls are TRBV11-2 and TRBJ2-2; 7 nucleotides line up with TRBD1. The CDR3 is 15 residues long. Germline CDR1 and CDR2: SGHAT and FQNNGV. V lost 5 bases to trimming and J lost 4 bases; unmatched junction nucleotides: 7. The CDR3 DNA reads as TGTGCCAGCAGCCCAACGGCAGGGGGCACCGGGGAGCTGTTTTTT. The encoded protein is CASSPTAGGTGELFF.

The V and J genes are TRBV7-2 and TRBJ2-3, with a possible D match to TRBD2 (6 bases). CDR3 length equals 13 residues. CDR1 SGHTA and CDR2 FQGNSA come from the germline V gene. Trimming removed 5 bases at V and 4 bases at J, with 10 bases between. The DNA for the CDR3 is TGTGCCAGCAGCATGTTAGCGGCAGATACGCAGTATTTT. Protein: CASSMLAADTQYF.

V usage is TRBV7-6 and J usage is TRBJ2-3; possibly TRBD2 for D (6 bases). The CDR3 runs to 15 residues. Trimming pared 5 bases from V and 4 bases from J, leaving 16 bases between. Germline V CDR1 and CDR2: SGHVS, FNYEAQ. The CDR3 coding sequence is TGTGCCAGCAGCCACCGGAGGGCCCCCCCAGATACGCAGTATTTT. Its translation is CASSHRRAPPDTQYF.

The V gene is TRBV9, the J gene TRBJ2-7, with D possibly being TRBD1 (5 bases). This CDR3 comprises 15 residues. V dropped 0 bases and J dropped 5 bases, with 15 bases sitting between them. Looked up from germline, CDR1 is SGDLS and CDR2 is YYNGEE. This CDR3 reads CASSVAGTGRDEQYF. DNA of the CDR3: TGTGCCAGCAGCGTAGCGGGCACTGGCAGGGACGAGCAGTACTTC.

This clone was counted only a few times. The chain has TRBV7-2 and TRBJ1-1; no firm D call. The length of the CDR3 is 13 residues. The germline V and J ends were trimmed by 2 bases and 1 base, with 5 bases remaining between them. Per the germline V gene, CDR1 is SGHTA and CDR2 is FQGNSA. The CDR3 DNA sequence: TGTGCCAGCAGCTTATCAGAGAACACTGAAGCTTTCTTT. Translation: CASSLSENTEAFF.

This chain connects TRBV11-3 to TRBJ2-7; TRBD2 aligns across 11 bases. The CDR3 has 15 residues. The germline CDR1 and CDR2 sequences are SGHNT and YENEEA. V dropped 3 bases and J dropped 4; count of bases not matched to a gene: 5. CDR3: CASSLDSGRVYEQYF. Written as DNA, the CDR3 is TGTGCCAGCAGCTTGGATAGCGGGAGGGTTTACGAGCAGTACTTC.

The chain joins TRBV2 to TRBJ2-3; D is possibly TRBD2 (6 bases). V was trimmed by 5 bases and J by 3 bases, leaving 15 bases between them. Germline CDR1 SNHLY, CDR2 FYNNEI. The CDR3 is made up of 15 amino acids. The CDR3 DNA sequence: TGTGCCAGCAGTCCCTCGGCGGGGAGGACAGATACGCAGTATTTT. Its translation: CASSPSAGRTDTQYF.

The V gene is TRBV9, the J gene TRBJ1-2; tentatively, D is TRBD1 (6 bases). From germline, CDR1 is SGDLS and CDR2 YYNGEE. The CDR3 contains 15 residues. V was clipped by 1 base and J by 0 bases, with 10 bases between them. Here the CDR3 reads CASSVIGGSNYGYTF. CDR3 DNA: TGTGCCAGCAGCGTAATAGGGGGATCTAACTATGGCTACACCTTC.